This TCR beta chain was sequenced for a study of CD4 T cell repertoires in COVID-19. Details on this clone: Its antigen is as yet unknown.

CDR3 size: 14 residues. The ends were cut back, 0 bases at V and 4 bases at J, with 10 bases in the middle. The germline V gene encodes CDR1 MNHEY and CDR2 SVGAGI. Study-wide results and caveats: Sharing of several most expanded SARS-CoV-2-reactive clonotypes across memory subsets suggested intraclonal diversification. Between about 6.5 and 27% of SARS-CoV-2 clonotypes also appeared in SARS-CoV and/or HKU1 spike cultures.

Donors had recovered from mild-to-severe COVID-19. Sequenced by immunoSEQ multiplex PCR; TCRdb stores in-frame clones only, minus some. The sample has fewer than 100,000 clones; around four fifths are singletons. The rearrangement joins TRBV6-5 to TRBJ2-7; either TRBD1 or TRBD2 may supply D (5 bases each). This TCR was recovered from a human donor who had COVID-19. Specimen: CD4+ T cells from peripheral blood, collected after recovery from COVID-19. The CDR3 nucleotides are TGTGCCAGCAGTTACTCGATCGGGGCTTACGAGCAGTACTTC. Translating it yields CASSYSIGAYEQYF.